This TCR beta chain derives from a study of control samples from healthy donors and cancer patients. Assay used: immunoSEQ multiplex PCR; TCRdb lists only in-frame clones, some missing. The table shows about 120,000 clones, with about 83% occurring only once. CDR1 and CDR2 from the germline V gene are LGHNA and YNFKEQ. The V and J ends lost 2 bases and 0 bases respectively, with 13 bases between them. The CDR3 extends over 16 amino acids. V usage is TRBV4-2 and J usage is TRBJ1-2, with unresolved D. The TCR sequence derives from a man aged 30 to 39 in good health. The sample was blood. The CDR3 region is CASSQTTTGPNYGYTF. CDR3 nucleotides: TGTGCCAGCAGCCAAACTACGACGGGCCCTAACTATGGCTACACCTTC.